The 7 T cell receptor beta chains below were found in one sample sequenced in a study of T cells in Graves' hyperthyroidism and ophthalmopathy. There were TCR beta CDR3 regions amplified from RNA transcripts. During a first-round RT-PCR of the TCR CDR3, the HTBI primer set was used. One entry per CDR3 protein results from TCRdb running MiXCR on the multiplex PCR reads. Altogether over 350,000 distinct CDR3 sequences are present, about 14% being singletons, with the ten largest covering 25% to 30%. Source material: blood. The source is a man over 45 with Graves' ophthalmopathy.

This clonotype has at least ten counts. This rearrangement joins TRBV18 to TRBJ1-6; tentative D call: TRBD1 (5 bases). The V gene's germline CDR1 is KGHSH and CDR2 LQKENI. The CDR3 length is 15 residues. Trimming left V 1 base short and J 7 bases short, with 11 bases between. CDR3 DNA: TGTGCCAGCTCACCACGGGACGGTTACAATTCACCCCTCCACTTT. Translated: CASSPRDGYNSPLHF.

Ten or more counts support this clonotype. The V call is TRBV3-1, the J call TRBJ1-2; D is perhaps TRBD1 (6 bases). V lost 1 base to trimming and J lost 5 bases, with 14 bases between them. CDR3 length: 15 residues. The germline gives CDR1 LGHDT, CDR2 YNNKEL (reference sequence). CDR3: CASSQVGQGKYGYTF. The CDR3 DNA is TGTGCCAGCAGCCAAGTAGGGCAGGGGAAGTATGGCTACACCTTC.

This clonotype appeared many times. Here the CDR3 DNA reads TGCGCCAGCAGCTCCCGATGGCAGGGAGGAACTGAAGCTTTCTTT. This gives the protein CASSSRWQGGTEAFF. The J gene is TRBJ1-1, the V gene TRBV5-1; tentative D call: TRBD1 (5 bases). This CDR3 spans 15 amino acids. Germline V gene sequence: CDR1 SGHRS, CDR2 YFSETQ. The V end was cut by 3 bases, the J end by 5 bases, with 17 bases between.

This clonotype has a count of ten or more. This chain uses TRBV7-3 with TRBJ2-2; possibly TRBD1 for D (5 bases). The CDR3 covers 15 residues. V gave up 3 bases and J gave up 1 base, with 9 bases separating them. Germline CDR1 is SGHTA and CDR2 is FQGTGA. The CDR3 here is CASSFQGQNTGELFF. DNA of the CDR3: TGTGCCAGCAGCTTCCAAGGACAGAACACCGGGGAGCTGTTTTTT.

The chain recombines TRBV27 with TRBJ2-7; the D gene could be TRBD1 or TRBD2 (5 bases each). Germline V gives CDR1 MNHEY, CDR2 SMNVEV (reference sequence). The CDR3 has 16 residues. Trimming shortened V by 6 bases and J by 3 bases, and 21 bases separated the two germline ends. The CDR3 loop is CASSLVGAGLNYEQYF. The DNA for the CDR3 is TGTGCCAGCAGCTTAGTCGGGGCCGGCCTTAACTACGAGCAGTACTTC.

For the CDR3, the DNA is TGTGCCAGCAGTTACTCCCGTGTAGGGGAGACCCAGTACTTC. Protein product: CASSYSRVGETQYF. The V and J genes are TRBV6-5 and TRBJ2-5; D is uncertain. Germline CDR1 is MNHEY and CDR2 is SVGAGI. The length of the CDR3 is 14 residues. V lost 0 bases, J lost 5 bases, and 10 bases lay in between.

This clonotype was counted between two and nine times. The chain carries TRBV29-1 and TRBJ2-1; the D is unclear. CDR1 SQVTM and CDR2 ANQGSEA come from the germline V gene. V gave up 4 bases and J gave up 9 bases, with 7 bases separating them. The CDR3 spans 10 residues. Here the CDR3 DNA reads TGCAGCGTTGTTAGTGCTGAGCAGTTCTTC. This gives the protein CSVVSAEQFF.